This T cell receptor beta chain stems from a study of CD8 T cells in cerebrospinal fluid in Alzheimer's disease. Study findings and constraints: Finding EBV-specific TCRs in cerebrospinal fluid does not show EBV causes Alzheimer's disease.

This clonotype shows up as medium-sized by frequency. Its antigen is as yet unknown. The CDR3 contains 12 residues. Germline CDR1 is GTSNPN and CDR2 is SVGIG (reference sequence). Profiling of CSF cells used 10X single-cell V(D)J plus 5' expression. With the 10x single-cell sequencing reads reprocessed, TCRdb shows one record per CDR3 protein and no DNA. The sample table includes just over 1,500 distinct CDR3 sequences. The chain couples TRBV30 to TRBJ1-2. Sequenced: cerebrospinal fluid. This receptor was obtained from a human donor in good health. The CDR3 sequence: CAWSSKAYGYTF.